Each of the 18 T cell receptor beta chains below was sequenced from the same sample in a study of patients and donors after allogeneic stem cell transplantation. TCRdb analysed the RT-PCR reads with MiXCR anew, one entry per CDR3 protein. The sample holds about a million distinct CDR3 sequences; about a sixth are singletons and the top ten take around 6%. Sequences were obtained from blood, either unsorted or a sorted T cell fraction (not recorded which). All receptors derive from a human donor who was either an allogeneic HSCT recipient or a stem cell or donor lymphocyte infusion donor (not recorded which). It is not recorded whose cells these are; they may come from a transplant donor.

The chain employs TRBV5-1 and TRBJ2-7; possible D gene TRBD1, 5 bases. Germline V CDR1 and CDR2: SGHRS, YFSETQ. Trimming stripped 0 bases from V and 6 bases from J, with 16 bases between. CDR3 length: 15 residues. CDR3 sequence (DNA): TGCGCCAGCAGCTTGGGCAGGGTTCGTGTGTTCGAGCAGTACTTC. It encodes CASSLGRVRVFEQYF.

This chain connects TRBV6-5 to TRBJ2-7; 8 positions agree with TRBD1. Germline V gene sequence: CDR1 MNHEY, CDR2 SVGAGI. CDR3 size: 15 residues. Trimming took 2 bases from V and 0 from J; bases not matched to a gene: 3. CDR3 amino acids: CASSYGQGGSYEQYF. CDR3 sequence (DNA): TGTGCCAGCAGTTACGGACAGGGTGGCTCCTACGAGCAGTACTTC.

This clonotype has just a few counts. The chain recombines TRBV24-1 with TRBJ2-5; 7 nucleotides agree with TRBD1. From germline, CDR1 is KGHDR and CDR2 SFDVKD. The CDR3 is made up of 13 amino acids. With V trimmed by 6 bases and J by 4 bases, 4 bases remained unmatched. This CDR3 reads CATSQTGLETQYF. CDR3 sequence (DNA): TGTGCCACCAGTCAGACAGGGCTAGAGACCCAGTACTTC.

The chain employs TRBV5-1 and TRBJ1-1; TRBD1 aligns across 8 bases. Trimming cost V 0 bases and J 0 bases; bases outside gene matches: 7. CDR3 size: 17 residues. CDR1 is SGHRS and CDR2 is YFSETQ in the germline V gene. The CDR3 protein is CASSLVGTGPMNTEAFF. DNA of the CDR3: TGCGCCAGCAGCTTGGTAGGGACAGGTCCGATGAACACTGAAGCTTTCTTT.

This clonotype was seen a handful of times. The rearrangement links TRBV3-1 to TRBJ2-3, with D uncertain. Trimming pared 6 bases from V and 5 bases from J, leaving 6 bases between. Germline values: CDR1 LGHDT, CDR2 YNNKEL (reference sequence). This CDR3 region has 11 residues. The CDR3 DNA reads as TGTGCCAGCAGATACGGAGATACGCAGTATTTT. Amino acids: CASRYGDTQYF.

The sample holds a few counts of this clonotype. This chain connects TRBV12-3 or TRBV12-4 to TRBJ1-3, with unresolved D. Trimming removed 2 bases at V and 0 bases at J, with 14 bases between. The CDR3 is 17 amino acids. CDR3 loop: CASSLRGRSLSGNTIYF. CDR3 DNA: TGTGCCAGCAGTTTACGTGGCAGGAGCCTCTCTGGAAACACCATATATTTT.

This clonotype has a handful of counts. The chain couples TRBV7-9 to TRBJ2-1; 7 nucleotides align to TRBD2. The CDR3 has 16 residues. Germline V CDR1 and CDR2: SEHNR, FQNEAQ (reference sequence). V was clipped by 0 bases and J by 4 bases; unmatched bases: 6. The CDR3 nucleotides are TGTGCCAGCAGCTTAGCGGGAGGGGCTGAGTACAATGAGCAGTTCTTC. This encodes CASSLAGGAEYNEQFF.

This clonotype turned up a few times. The CDR3 DNA reads as TGTGCCAGCAGCCAATTTCGTCTTGACCCCCCTGAAGCTTTCTTT. Amino acids: CASSQFRLDPPEAFF. The chain uses TRBV16 and TRBJ1-1, with no clear D. CDR1 and CDR2 (germline): KGHSY, FQNENV. The CDR3 sequence is 15 residues long. V was trimmed by 1 base and J by 6 bases, leaving 15 bases between them.

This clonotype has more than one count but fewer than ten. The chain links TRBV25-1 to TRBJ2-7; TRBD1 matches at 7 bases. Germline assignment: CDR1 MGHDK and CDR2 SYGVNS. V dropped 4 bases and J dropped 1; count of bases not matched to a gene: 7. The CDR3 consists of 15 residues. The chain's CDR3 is CASSGGQTSSYEQYF. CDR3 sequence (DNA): TGTGCCAGCAGTGGGGGACAGACATCATCCTACGAGCAGTACTTC.

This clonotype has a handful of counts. The CDR3 DNA reads as TGTGCCAGCAGTTACTCGGACAGGGCCTCTGAAGCTTTCTTT. It codes for CASSYSDRASEAFF. The chain recombines TRBV6-5 with TRBJ1-1, with 8 bases aligning to TRBD1. CDR3 length: 14 residues. Trimming at V came to 0 bases and at J to 6 bases, leaving 3 bases not matched to a gene. The germline V gene encodes CDR1 MNHEY and CDR2 SVGAGI.

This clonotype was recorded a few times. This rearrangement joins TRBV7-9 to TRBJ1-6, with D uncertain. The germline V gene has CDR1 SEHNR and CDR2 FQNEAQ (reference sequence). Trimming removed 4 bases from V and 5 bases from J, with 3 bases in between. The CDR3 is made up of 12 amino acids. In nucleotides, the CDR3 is TGTGCCAGCAGCTACGATAATTCACCCCTCCACTTT. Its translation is CASSYDNSPLHF.

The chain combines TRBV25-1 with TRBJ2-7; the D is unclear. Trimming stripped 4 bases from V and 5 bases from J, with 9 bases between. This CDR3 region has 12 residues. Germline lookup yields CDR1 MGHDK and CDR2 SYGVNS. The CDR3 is CASSASYDEQYF. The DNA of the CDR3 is TGTGCCAGCAGTGCATCCTATGACGAGCAGTACTTC.

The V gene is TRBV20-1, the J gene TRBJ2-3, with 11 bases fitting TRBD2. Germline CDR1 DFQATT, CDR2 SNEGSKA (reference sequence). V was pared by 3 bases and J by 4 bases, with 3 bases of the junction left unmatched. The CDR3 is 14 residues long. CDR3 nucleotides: TGCAGTGCTAGTGTAGCGGGAGGGCCAGATACGCAGTATTTT. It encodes CSASVAGGPDTQYF.

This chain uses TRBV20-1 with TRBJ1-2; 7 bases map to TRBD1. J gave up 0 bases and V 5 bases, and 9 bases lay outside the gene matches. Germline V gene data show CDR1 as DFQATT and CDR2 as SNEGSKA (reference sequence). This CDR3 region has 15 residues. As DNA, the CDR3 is TGCAGTGCTCCGACAGGGAGGTCAGCTAACTATGGCTACACCTTC. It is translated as CSAPTGRSANYGYTF.

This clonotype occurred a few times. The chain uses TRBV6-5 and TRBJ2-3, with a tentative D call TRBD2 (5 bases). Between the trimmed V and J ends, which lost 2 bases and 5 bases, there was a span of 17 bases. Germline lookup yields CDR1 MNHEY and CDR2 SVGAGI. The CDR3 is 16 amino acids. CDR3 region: CASSYNSVMKRDTQYF. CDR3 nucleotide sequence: TGTGCCAGCAGTTACAATAGCGTAATGAAGAGAGATACGCAGTATTTT.

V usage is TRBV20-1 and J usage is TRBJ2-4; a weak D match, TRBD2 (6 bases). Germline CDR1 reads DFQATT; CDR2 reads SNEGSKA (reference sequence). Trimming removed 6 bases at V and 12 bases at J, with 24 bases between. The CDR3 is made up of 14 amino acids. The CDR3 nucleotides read TGCAGTGCCGTGACGGGGCAATGGGGGGAGACTCAGTACTTC. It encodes CSAVTGQWGETQYF.

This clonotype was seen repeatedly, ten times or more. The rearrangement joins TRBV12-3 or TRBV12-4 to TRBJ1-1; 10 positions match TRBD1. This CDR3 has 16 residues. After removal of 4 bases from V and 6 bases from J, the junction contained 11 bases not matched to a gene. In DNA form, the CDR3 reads TGTGCCAGCAGTTCCGACAGGGGGCTGGGTACGGCTGAAGCTTTCTTT. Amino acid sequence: CASSSDRGLGTAEAFF.

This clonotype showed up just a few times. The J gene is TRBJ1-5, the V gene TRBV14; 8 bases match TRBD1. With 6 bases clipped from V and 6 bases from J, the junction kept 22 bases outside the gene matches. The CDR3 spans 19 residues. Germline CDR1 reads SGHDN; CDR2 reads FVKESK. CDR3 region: CASSPKADSTGDCSQPQHF. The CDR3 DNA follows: TGTGCCAGCAGTCCGAAGGCGGATTCGACAGGGGATTGTAGTCAGCCCCAGCATTTT.